Presented here are 27 T cell receptor beta chains from one specimen sequenced in a study of cytomegalovirus exposure and HLA in healthy donors. The PCR used 60 Vbeta and 13 Jbeta primers. Profiled with immunoSEQ multiplex PCR; TCRdb holds only in-frame clones, not every one. This table holds 90,000 to 150,000 clones, 70% to 85% found once. The sample consisted of PBMCs. The source of these receptors is a man aged 18 to 29 in good health and CMV-seropositive.

This clone was recorded only once. The chain uses TRBV2 and TRBJ1-5; 8 nucleotides match TRBD1. The CDR3 contains 14 residues. Looked up from germline, CDR1 is SNHLY and CDR2 is FYNNEI. The V and J ends lost 8 bases and 7 bases, in that order; junction bases with no gene match: 10. CDR3 in DNA: TGTGCCAGCGCCGACAGGGGCGGCAGGCAGCCCCAGCATTTT. This encodes CASADRGGRQPQHF.

The chain couples TRBV11-2 to TRBJ2-1, with D possibly matching TRBD2 (6 bases). V lost 1 base and J 10 bases, leaving 11 bases between the germline ends. Per the germline V gene, CDR1 is SGHAT and CDR2 is FQNNGV. The CDR3 has 13 amino acids. The CDR3 DNA reads as TGTGCCAGCAGCTTAGCGGGAGCCTCCGAGCAGTTCTTC. This encodes CASSLAGASEQFF.

A single count supports this clone. The chain employs TRBV18 and TRBJ1-1; the D gene is possibly TRBD1 (6 bases). This CDR3 has 15 amino acids. Germline CDR1 is KGHSH and CDR2 is LQKENI. V shed 3 bases and J shed 0 bases, with 11 bases lying between them. The DNA for the CDR3 is TGTGCCAGCTCACCCAGACAGGACTTGAACACTGAAGCTTTCTTT. This gives the protein CASSPRQDLNTEAFF.

V gene TRBV7-9 combines with J gene TRBJ1-1; TRBD1 is a possible D gene (5 bases). The CDR3 is 15 amino acids. Deletions cut 4 bases from V and 0 bases from J, with 12 bases between. Per germline, CDR1 SEHNR and CDR2 FQNEAQ (reference sequence). The CDR3, as DNA: TGTGCCAGCAGCTCCCGACAGACCATGAACACTGAAGCTTTCTTT. Translated: CASSSRQTMNTEAFF.

The rearrangement uses TRBV14 and TRBJ2-3; maybe TRBD2 (5 bases). The germline V gene has CDR1 SGHDN and CDR2 FVKESK. The V end lost 6 bases, the J end lost 0 bases, and 16 bases lay between the germline ends. This CDR3 is built from 16 residues. The CDR3 sequence is CASREGYAVSTDTQYF. The CDR3 DNA reads TGTGCCAGCAGAGAGGGCTACGCGGTTAGCACAGATACGCAGTATTTT.

The gene calls are TRBV4-1 and TRBJ2-1; D unresolved. The germline V gene has CDR1 MGHRA and CDR2 YSYEKL. Trimming cost V 0 bases and J 1 base, with 7 bases left between them. CDR3 size: 15 residues. The CDR3 sequence: CASSQDPRSYNEQFF. In DNA form, the CDR3 reads TGCGCCAGCAGCCAAGACCCCAGATCCTACAATGAGCAGTTCTTC.

The chain has TRBV6-6 and TRBJ2-3, with D maybe TRBD2 (6 bases). Per the germline V gene, CDR1 is MNHNY and CDR2 is SVGAGI (reference sequence). The CDR3 spans 15 residues. V was clipped by 8 bases and J by 6 bases, with 21 bases between them. CDR3 amino acids: CASLAGGDRGDTQYF. CDR3 nucleotides: TGTGCCAGCCTTGCTGGCGGGGACCGTGGGGATACGCAGTATTTT.

The genes are TRBV7-9 and TRBJ2-6; perhaps TRBD2 as D (5 bases). The CDR3 covers 17 residues. Trimming left V 7 bases short and J 0 bases short, with 16 bases between. Germline V gene lookup returns CDR1 SEHNR and CDR2 FQNEAQ (reference sequence). The CDR3, as DNA: TGTGCCAGCATTTCGACACCCGCGGGCTCTGGGGCCAACGTCCTGACTTTC. Its translation is CASISTPAGSGANVLTF.

CDR3 protein: CASSQWRSSYEQYF. DNA of the CDR3: TGTGCCAGCAGCCAATGGCGGAGCTCCTACGAGCAGTACTTC. The chain couples TRBV28 to TRBJ2-7; D ambiguous. The length of the CDR3 is 14 residues. In germline, CDR1 is MDHEN, CDR2 SYDVKM. Deletions cut 6 bases from V and 0 bases from J, with 12 bases between.

The rearrangement uses TRBV15 and TRBJ1-1, with a weak D call TRBD1 (5 bases). The CDR3 runs 16 residues. Germline CDR1 reads LNHNV; CDR2 reads YYDKDF (reference sequence). Trimming removed 8 bases from V and 2 bases from J, with 21 bases in between. CDR3 loop: CATQNPVQGRNTEAFF. The CDR3 coding sequence is TGTGCCACCCAGAATCCCGTGCAGGGTCGTAACACTGAAGCTTTCTTT.

The chain combines TRBV28 with TRBJ1-5, with 9 bases that match TRBD1. The germline gives CDR1 MDHEN, CDR2 SYDVKM. The CDR3 contains 15 residues. With V trimmed by 6 bases and J by 6 bases, 9 bases remained unmatched. This chain's CDR3 is CASRLTTGGFQPQHF. CDR3 bases: TGTGCCAGCAGGTTGACCACAGGGGGCTTTCAGCCCCAGCATTTT.

The V and J genes are TRBV7-9 and TRBJ1-4, with a weak D call TRBD1 (6 bases). Germline values: CDR1 SEHNR, CDR2 FQNEAQ (reference sequence). This CDR3 contains 15 residues. V lost 4 bases and J lost 4, with 13 bases in between. The CDR3 is CASSSPRTVNEKLFF. Here the CDR3 DNA reads TGTGCCAGCAGCTCCCCGCGGACAGTTAATGAAAAACTGTTTTTT.

The chain has TRBV2 and TRBJ2-7; 11 nucleotides align to TRBD1. From germline, CDR1 is SNHLY and CDR2 FYNNEI. The CDR3 is made up of 15 amino acids. The J segment lost 0 bases and the V segment lost 8 bases, leaving 6 bases of the junction unmatched. Here the CDR3 reads CASGRDRGTSYEQYF. The DNA of the CDR3 is TGTGCCAGCGGCCGGGACAGGGGGACCTCCTACGAGCAGTACTTC.

V gene TRBV15 combines with J gene TRBJ2-7, with TRBD1 identical over 8 bases. V shed 2 bases, J shed 2 bases, and the junction held 8 bases outside the gene matches. Germline lookup yields CDR1 LNHNV and CDR2 YYDKDF (reference sequence). This CDR3 spans 16 amino acids. This CDR3 is CATSRPPGQGAYEQYF. Here the CDR3 DNA reads TGTGCCACCAGCAGACCTCCCGGACAGGGCGCCTACGAGCAGTACTTC.

This chain connects TRBV9 to TRBJ1-2, with 9 bases identical to TRBD1. The CDR3 has 14 residues. Germline values: CDR1 SGDLS, CDR2 YYNGEE. The V gene end was trimmed by 4 bases and the J gene end by 8 bases; junction bases not matched to a gene: 9. CDR3 in DNA: TGTGCCAGCAGCCTACTAACAGGGGGCCTCGGCTACACCTTC. It specifies CASSLLTGGLGYTF.

To note about this clone: Mismatch with germline at one junction end may stem from a read error. J is TRBJ2-6 and V is TRBV6-6, with D possibly being TRBD1 (5 bases). Germline V gives CDR1 MNHNY, CDR2 SVGAGI (reference sequence). This CDR3 has 14 amino acids. The CDR3 spells CASRSYSGANGLTF. The CDR3, as DNA: TGTGCCAGCAGATCCTACTCTGGGGCCAACGGCCTGACTTTC.

The chain employs TRBV10-3 and TRBJ2-5; D may be TRBD1 (5 bases). The CDR3 is 14 amino acids. Trimming took off 0 bases at V and 5 bases at J, with 10 bases between the two ends. The germline CDR1 and CDR2 sequences are ENHRY and SYGVKD. The CDR3 DNA sequence: TGTGCCATCAGTGAGTCGCAGGGCTTGGAGACCCAGTACTTC. Its protein product is CAISESQGLETQYF.

The rearrangement links TRBV4-1 to TRBJ2-5, with TRBD2 matching 13 bases. CDR3 size: 17 residues. The ends lost 0 bases at V and 1 base at J; junction bases unmatched: 2. Looked up from germline, CDR1 is MGHRA and CDR2 is YSYEKL. CDR3 region: CASSQETSGGTQETQYF. The CDR3 DNA sequence: TGCGCCAGCAGCCAAGAGACTAGCGGGGGGACCCAAGAGACCCAGTACTTC.

The chain couples TRBV5-4 to TRBJ1-2, with D uncertain. The germline V gene has CDR1 SGHNT and CDR2 YYREEE (reference sequence). This CDR3 has 12 amino acids. V shed 4 bases and J shed 7 bases, with 11 bases lying between them. CDR3 residues: CASSAILVGYTF. The CDR3 DNA sequence: TGTGCCAGCAGCGCGATTCTGGTTGGCTACACCTTC.

The J gene is TRBJ1-4, the V gene TRBV2; D possibly corresponds to TRBD1 (5 bases). V gave up 6 bases and J gave up 0 bases, with 11 bases separating them. Germline-derived CDR1 and CDR2 are SNHLY and FYNNEI. The CDR3 contains 15 residues. CDR3 protein: CASRIQGATNEKLFF. The CDR3 DNA reads TGTGCCAGCAGGATCCAGGGTGCAACTAATGAAAAACTGTTTTTT.

The rearrangement links TRBV5-6 to TRBJ2-1; tentative D call: TRBD1 (6 bases). Trimming left V 4 bases short and J 8 bases short, with 13 bases between. Germline assignment: CDR1 SGHDT and CDR2 YYEEEE. The CDR3 sequence is 13 residues long. CDR3 in DNA: TGTGCCAGCAGCCTCCAGGGGCAAGATGAGCAGTTCTTC. Amino acid sequence: CASSLQGQDEQFF.

CDR3 amino acids: CASSFDGGRGTEAFF. Here the CDR3 DNA reads TGTGCCAGCAGTTTTGACGGGGGGCGCGGCACTGAAGCTTTCTTT. This chain uses TRBV6-6 with TRBJ1-1; D is possibly TRBD1 (6 bases). The CDR3 extends over 15 amino acids. The germline V and J ends were trimmed by 4 bases and 4 bases, with 16 bases remaining between them. Germline-derived CDR1 and CDR2 are MNHNY and SVGAGI (reference sequence).

The chain joins TRBV4-2 to TRBJ1-4, with D perhaps TRBD1 (5 bases). CDR3 length: 16 residues. Deletions cut 3 bases from V and 5 bases from J, with 16 bases between. Looked up from germline, CDR1 is LGHNA and CDR2 is YNFKEQ. CDR3 bases: TGTGCCAGCAGCCAGCGGATCGGGGGAGGGAATGAAAAACTGTTTTTT. This encodes CASSQRIGGGNEKLFF.

CDR3 loop: CAWIQGTGGADTQYF. The CDR3 DNA is TGTGCCTGGATTCAGGGGACAGGTGGGGCAGATACGCAGTATTTT. The J gene is TRBJ2-3, the V gene TRBV30; TRBD1 matches 8 bases. The CDR3 loop spans 15 amino acids. V lost 4 bases to trimming and J lost 4 bases; unmatched junction nucleotides: 10. Germline V CDR1 and CDR2: GTSNPN, SVGIG (reference sequence).

This clone was detected once. The chain is built from TRBV9 and TRBJ2-7; 14 nucleotides line up with TRBD2. The CDR3 spans 21 residues. Unmatched junction bases numbered 17, after V lost 1 base and J lost 2 bases. Per the germline V gene, CDR1 is SGDLS and CDR2 is YYNGEE. CDR3 nucleotide sequence: TGTGCCAGCAGCGTACCTTTAGGACTAGCGGGGGGCTGGAACGGGGCCTACGAGCAGTACTTC. Translated: CASSVPLGLAGGWNGAYEQYF.

The CDR3 sequence: CASSRGIQEGNTIYF. CDR3 in DNA: TGTGCCAGCAGTCGCGGCATACAGGAAGGAAACACCATATATTTT. The chain is built from TRBV28 and TRBJ1-3, with D maybe TRBD1 (5 bases). Per germline, CDR1 MDHEN and CDR2 SYDVKM. V shed 5 bases and J shed 4 bases, with 15 bases lying between them. This CDR3 contains 15 residues.

This sequence joins TRBV18 and TRBJ2-1; tentatively, D is TRBD2 (5 bases). Germline CDR1 reads KGHSH; CDR2 reads LQKENI. The CDR3 runs 17 residues. Trimming removed 4 bases at V and 5 bases at J, with 21 bases between. The CDR3 reads CASSLGSSGRGHNEQFF. The CDR3 coding sequence is TGTGCCAGCTCACTGGGATCCTCGGGGAGAGGACACAATGAGCAGTTCTTC.